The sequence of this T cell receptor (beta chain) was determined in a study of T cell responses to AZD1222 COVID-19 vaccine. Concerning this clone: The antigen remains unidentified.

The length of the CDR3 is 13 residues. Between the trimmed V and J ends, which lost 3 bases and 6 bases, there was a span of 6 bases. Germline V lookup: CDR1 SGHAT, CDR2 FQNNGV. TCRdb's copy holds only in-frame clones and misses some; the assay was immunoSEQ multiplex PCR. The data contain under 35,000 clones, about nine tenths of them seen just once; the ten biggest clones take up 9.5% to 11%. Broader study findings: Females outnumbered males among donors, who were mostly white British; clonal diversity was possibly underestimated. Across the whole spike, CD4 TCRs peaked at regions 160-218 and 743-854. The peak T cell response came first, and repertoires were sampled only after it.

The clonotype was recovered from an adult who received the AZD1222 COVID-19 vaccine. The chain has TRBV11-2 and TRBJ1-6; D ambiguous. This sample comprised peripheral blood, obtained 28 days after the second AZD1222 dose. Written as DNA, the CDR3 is TGTGCCAGCAGCTTCGACATTAATTCACCCCTCCACTTT. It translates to CASSFDINSPLHF.